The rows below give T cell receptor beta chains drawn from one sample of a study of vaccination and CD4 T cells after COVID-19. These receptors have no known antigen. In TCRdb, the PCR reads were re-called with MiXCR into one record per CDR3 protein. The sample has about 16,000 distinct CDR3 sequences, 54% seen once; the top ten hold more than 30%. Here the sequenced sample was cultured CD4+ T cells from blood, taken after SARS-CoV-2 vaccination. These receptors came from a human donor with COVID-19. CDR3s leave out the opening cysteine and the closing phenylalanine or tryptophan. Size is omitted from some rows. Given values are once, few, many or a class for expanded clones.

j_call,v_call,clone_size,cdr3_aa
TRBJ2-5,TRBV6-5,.,ASSYSWGGQGRRETQY
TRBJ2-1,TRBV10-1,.,ASSTPGSGSYEQF
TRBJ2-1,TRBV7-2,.,ASSAGQVYNEQF
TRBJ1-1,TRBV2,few,ASSAGRASGTEAF
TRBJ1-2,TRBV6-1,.,ASSPTGTGSNYGYT
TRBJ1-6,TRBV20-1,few,SAPLGQGGYNSPLH
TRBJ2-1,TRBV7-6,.,ASKLDIGYGEQF
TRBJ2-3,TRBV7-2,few,ASRKGLGPSDTQY
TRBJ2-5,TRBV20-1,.,SAPVGQETQY
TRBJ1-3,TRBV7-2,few,ASSLVRGPGNTIY
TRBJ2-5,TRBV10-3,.,AISEEWGETQY